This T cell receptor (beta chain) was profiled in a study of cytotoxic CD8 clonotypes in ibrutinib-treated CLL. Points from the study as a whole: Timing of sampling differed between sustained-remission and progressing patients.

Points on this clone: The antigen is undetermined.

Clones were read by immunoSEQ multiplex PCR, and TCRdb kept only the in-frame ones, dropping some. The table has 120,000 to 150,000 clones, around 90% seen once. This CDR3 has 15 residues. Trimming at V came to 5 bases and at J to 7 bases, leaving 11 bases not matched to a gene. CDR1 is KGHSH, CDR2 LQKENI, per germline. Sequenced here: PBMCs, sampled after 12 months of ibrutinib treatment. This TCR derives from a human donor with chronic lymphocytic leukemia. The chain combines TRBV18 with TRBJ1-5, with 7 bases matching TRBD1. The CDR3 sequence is CASSYLQGSGQPQHF. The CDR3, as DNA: TGTGCCAGCTCATACCTACAGGGGTCAGGCCAGCCCCAGCATTTT.